This TCR beta chain was recovered during a study of blood T cell repertoires in COVID-19. Study as a whole: COVID-19 samples, acute and convalescent, were from the United States, Italy and Spain. The cDNA or gDNA used as material had been derived from T cells, B-cell-depleted T cells, or PBMCs.

Measured with immunoSEQ multiplex PCR; TCRdb has only the in-frame clones, and not every one. The profile shows fewer than 150,000 clones, under 90% of them singletons. This CDR3 has 15 residues. Sequencing used peripheral blood. This chain links TRBV23-1 with TRBJ2-3, with no clear D. TRBV23-1 is an open reading frame whose function is uncertain. This clonotype was sampled from a human donor in a cohort sampled during active COVID-19. The CDR3 reads CASPLTVASTDTQYF. The DNA for the CDR3 is TGCGCTAGCCCCCTAACAGTCGCTAGCACAGATACGCAGTATTTT.